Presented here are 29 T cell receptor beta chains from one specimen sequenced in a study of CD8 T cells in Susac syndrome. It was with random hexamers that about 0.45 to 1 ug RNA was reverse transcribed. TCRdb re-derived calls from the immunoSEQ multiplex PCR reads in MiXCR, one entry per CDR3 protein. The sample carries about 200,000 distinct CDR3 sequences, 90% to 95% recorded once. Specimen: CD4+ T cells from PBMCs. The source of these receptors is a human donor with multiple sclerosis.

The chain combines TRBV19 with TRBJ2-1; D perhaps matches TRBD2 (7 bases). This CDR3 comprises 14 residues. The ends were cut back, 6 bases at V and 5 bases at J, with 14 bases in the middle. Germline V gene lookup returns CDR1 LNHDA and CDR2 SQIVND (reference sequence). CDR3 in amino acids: CASRSRGGHNEQFF. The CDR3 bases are TGTGCCAGTAGGTCGAGGGGGGGCCACAATGAGCAGTTCTTC.

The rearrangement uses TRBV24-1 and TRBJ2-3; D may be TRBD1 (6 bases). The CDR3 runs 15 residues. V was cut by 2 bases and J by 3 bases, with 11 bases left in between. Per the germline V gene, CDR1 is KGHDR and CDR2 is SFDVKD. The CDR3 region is CATSDYRAGTDTQYF. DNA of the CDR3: TGTGCCACCAGTGATTACAGGGCCGGTACAGATACGCAGTATTTT.

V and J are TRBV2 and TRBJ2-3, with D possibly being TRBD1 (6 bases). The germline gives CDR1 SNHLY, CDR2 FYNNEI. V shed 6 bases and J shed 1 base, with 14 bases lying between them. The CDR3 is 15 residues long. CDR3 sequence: CASRQGDSGTDTQYF. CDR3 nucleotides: TGTGCCAGCAGACAGGGTGATAGCGGCACAGATACGCAGTATTTT.

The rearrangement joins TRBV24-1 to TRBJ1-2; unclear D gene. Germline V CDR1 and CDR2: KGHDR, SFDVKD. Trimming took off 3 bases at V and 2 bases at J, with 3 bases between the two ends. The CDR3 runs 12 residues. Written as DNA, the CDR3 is TGTGCCACCAGTGATGGCAACTATGGCTACACCTTC. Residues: CATSDGNYGYTF.

The CDR3 protein is CAWSLTGRAEAFF. For the CDR3, the DNA is TGTGCCTGGAGCCTGACAGGGAGAGCGGAAGCTTTCTTT. This sequence joins TRBV30 and TRBJ1-1, with TRBD1 matching 7 bases. The CDR3 is 13 residues long. V lost 3 bases and J lost 8; bases outside the gene matches: 9. In germline, CDR1 is GTSNPN, CDR2 SVGIG (reference sequence).

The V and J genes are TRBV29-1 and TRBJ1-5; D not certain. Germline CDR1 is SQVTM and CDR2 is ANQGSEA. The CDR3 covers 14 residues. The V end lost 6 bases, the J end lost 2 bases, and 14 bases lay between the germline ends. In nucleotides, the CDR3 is TGCAGCGTCTCGGACGGATTGGGCAATCAGCCCCAGCATTTT. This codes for CSVSDGLGNQPQHF.

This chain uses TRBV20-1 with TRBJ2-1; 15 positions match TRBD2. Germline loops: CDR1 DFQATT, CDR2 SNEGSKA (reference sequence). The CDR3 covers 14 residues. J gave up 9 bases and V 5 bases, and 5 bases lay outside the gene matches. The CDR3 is CSALRTSGRGEQFF. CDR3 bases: TGCAGTGCTCTAAGGACTAGCGGGAGGGGTGAGCAGTTCTTC.

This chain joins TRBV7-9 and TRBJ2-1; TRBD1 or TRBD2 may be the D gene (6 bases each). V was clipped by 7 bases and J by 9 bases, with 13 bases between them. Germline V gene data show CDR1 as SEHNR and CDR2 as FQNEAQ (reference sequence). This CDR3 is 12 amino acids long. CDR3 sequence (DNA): TGTGCCAGCAATACGGGGGCGGGTGAGCAGTTCTTC. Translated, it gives CASNTGAGEQFF.

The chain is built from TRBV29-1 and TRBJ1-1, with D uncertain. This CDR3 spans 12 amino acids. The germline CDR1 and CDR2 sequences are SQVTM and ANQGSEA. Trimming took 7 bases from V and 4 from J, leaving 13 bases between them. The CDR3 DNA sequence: TGCAGCGCCGCGGTGGCGGGCACTGAAGCTTTCTTT. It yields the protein CSAAVAGTEAFF.

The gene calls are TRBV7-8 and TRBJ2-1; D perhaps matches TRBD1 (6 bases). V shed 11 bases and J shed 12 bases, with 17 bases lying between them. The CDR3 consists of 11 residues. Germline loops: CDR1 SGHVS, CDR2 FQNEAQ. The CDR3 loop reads CASRQGGGQFF. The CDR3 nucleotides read TGTGCCTCCCGGCAAGGGGGTGGGCAGTTCTTC.

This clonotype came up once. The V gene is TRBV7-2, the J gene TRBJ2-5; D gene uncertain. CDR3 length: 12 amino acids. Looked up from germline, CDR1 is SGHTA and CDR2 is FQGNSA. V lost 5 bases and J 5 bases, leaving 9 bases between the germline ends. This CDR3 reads CASSSRWETQYF. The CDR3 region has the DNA TGTGCCAGCAGCAGCAGGTGGGAGACCCAGTACTTC.

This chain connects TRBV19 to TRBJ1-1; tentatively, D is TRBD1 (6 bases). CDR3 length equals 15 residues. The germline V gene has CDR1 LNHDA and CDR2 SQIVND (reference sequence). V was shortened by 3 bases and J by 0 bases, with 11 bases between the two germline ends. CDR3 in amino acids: CASSIGQGMNTEAFF. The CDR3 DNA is TGTGCCAGTAGTATCGGCCAGGGGATGAACACTGAAGCTTTCTTT.

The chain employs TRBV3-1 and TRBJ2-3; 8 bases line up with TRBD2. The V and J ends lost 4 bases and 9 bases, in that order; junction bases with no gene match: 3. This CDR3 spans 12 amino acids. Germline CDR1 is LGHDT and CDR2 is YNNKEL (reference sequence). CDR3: CASSPERETQYF. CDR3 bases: TGTGCCAGCAGCCCGGAGCGGGAGACGCAGTATTTT.

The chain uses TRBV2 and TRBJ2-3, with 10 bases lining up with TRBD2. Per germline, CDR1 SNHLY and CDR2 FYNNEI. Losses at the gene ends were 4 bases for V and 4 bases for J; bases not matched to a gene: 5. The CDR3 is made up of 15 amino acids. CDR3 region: CASSVSGGVSDTQYF. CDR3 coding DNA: TGTGCCAGCAGTGTCAGCGGGGGGGTTTCAGATACGCAGTATTTT.

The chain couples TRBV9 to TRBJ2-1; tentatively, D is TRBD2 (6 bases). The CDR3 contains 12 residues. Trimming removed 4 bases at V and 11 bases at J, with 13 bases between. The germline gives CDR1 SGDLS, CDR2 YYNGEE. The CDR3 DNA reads TGTGCCAGCAGCTCGGGACTGAGCAAGCAGTTCTTC. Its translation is CASSSGLSKQFF.

The CDR3 region is CASSLDAGETQYF. Written as DNA, the CDR3 is TGTGCCAGCAGCTTGGACGCTGGGGAGACCCAGTACTTC. V usage is TRBV5-4 and J usage is TRBJ2-5, with D uncertain. Germline V lookup: CDR1 SGHNT, CDR2 YYREEE (reference sequence). The CDR3 runs to 13 residues. Deletions cut 0 bases from V and 5 bases from J, with 8 bases between.

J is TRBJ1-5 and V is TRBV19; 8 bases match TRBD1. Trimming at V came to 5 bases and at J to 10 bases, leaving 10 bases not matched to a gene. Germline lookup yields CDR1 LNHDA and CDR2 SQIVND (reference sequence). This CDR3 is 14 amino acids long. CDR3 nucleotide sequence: TGTGCCAGTAGTTCGACAGGGGATATCAAACCCCAGCATTTT. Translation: CASSSTGDIKPQHF.

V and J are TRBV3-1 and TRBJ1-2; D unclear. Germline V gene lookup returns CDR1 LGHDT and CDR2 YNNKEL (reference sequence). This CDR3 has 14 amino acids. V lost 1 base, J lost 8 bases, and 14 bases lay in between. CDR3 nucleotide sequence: TGTGCCAGCAGCCAAGGCTTAGGTTTCATCGGCTACACCTTC. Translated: CASSQGLGFIGYTF.

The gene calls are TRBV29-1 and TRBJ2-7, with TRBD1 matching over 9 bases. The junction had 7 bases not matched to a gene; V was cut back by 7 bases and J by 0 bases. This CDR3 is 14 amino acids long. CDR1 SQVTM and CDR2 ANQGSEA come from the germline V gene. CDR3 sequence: CSAAGTGSSYEQYF. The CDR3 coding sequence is TGCAGCGCCGCAGGGACAGGGAGCTCCTACGAGCAGTACTTC.

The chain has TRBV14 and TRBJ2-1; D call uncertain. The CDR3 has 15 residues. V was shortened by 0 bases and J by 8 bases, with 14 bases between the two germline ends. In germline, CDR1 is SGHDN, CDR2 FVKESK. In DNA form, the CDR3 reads TGTGCCAGCAGCCAAGATCAAGTAAGGTTCCATGAGCAGTTCTTC. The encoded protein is CASSQDQVRFHEQFF.

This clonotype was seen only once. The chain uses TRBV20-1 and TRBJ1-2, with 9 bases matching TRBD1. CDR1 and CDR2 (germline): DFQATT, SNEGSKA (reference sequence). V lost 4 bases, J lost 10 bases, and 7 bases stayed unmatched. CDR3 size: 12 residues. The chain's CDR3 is CSAINRGPYYTF. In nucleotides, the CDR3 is TGCAGTGCTATTAACAGGGGGCCATACTACACCTTC.

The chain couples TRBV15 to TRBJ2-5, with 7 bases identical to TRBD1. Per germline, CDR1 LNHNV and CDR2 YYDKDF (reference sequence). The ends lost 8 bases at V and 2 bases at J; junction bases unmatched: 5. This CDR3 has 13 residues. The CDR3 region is CATGLGQQETQYF. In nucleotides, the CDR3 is TGTGCCACCGGCCTGGGACAGCAAGAGACCCAGTACTTC.

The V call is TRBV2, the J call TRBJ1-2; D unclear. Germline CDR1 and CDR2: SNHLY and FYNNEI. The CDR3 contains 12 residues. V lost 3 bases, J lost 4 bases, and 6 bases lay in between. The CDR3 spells CASSEDGYGYTF. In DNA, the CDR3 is TGTGCCAGCAGTGAGGACGGCTATGGCTACACCTTC.

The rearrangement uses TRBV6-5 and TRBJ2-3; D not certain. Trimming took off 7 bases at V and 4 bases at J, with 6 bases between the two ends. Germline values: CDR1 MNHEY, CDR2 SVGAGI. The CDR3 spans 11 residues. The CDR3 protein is CASIRADTQYF. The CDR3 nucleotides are TGTGCCAGCATTAGAGCAGATACGCAGTATTTT.

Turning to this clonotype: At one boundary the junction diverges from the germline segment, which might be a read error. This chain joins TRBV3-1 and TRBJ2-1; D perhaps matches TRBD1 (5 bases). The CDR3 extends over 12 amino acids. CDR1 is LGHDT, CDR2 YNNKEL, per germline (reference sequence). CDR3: CASSQGTFAAVF. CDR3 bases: TGTGCCAGCAGCCAAGGGACATTTGCGGCGGTCTTC.

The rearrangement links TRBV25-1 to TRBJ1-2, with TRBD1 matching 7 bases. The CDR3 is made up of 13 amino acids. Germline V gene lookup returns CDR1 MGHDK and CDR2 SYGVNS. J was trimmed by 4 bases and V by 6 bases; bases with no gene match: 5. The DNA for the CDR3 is TGTGCCAGCAGCGCCGGACAGGCCTATGGCTACACCTTC. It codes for CASSAGQAYGYTF.

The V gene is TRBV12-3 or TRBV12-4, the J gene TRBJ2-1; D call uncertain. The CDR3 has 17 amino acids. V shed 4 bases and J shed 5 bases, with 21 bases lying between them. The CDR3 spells CASSSPLHSGWDNEQFF. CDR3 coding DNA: TGTGCCAGCAGTTCCCCCTTACACTCGGGTTGGGACAATGAGCAGTTCTTC.

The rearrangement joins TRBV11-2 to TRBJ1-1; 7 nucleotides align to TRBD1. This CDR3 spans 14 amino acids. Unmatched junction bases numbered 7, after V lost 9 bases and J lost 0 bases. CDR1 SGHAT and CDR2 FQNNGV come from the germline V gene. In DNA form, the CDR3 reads TGTGCCAGTTCCAGGGGGGGCGTGAACACTGAAGCTTTCTTT. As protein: CASSRGGVNTEAFF.

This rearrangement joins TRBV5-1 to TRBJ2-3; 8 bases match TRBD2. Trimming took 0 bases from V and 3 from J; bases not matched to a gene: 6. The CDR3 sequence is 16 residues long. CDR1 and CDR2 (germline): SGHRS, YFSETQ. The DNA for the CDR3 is TGCGCCAGCAGCTTGGGAAGAGCGGGAGCAACAGATACGCAGTATTTT. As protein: CASSLGRAGATDTQYF.